This T cell receptor beta chain derives from a study of B cell selection in AIRE deficiency. The study, taken as a whole, reports: Healthy Tconv contained 36.6% of shared healthy Treg sequences; only TCRbeta sequenced. Shorter CDR3s marked shared Treg sequences, biased toward few non-templated insertions. Only about 9.3% of around 3,900 shared Treg sequences were patient-specific; roughly 30% healthy-specific.

Notes on this clone: The antigen is undetermined.

Generated by immunoSEQ multiplex PCR, the TCRdb table keeps only in-frame clones and is missing some. The table includes 20,000 to 25,000 clones, roughly 97% detected once. Germline-derived CDR1 and CDR2 are LGHNA and YNFKEQ. V lost 5 bases to trimming and J lost 3 bases, with 4 bases between them. The CDR3 covers 11 residues. Conventional CD4 T cells were sorted as CD4+CD127+ cells. This sequence joins TRBV4-2 and TRBJ1-2; D gene uncertain. This TCR came from a human donor with AIRE deficiency. The specimen sequenced was conventional CD4+ T cells sorted from PBMCs. The CDR3 region has the DNA TGTGCCAGCAGCACCGACTATGGCTACACCTTC. Its protein is CASSTDYGYTF.